This record concerns one T cell receptor (beta chain) sequence. CDR1 is LGHDT, CDR2 YNNKEL, per germline (reference sequence). V trimming: 5 bases; J trimming: 4 bases; junction bases outside the gene matches: 10. The CDR3 totals 16 residues. This specimen belongs to a study of blood T cell repertoires in COVID-19. Study-level background: Some COVID-19 samples were acute and others convalescent; all came from the United States, Italy and Spain. From T cells, B-cell-depleted T cells, or PBMCs came the material, which was cDNA or gDNA.

Membership in each cohort depended on participant-reported clinical history. The authors' processing: The assay estimated nucleated cells by amplifying reference gene primers. The assay was immunoSEQ multiplex PCR, and TCRdb's table has in-frame clones only and misses some. V, J and clone size derive from that table, while D and trimming were established from the DNA sequence. Here the sample spans 300,000 or so clones, around 90% being singletons. The TCR comes from a woman aged 25-40 years who had recovered from COVID-19. Sequencing was carried out using PBMCs or T cells enriched from blood (not recorded which). V usage is TRBV3-1 (or the pseudogene TRBV3-2) and J usage is TRBJ2-1; 8 nucleotides agree with TRBD1. The CDR3 reads CASSALPTGGYNEQFF. As DNA, the CDR3 is TGTGCCAGCAGCGCTCTTCCTACAGGGGGTTACAATGAGCAGTTCTTC.